This T cell receptor beta chain was identified during a study of CD4 T cell repertoires in COVID-19. Within the sample, this clone is medium-sized. The target antigen is unknown. TCRdb keeps only in-frame clones here, not all; method: immunoSEQ multiplex PCR. This table has around 500 clones, more than 15% appearing once. V lost 10 bases, J lost 0 bases, and 14 bases stayed unmatched. Germline V gene lookup returns CDR1 SGHTA and CDR2 FQGNSA. The length of the CDR3 is 17 residues. The TCR was taken from a human donor who had COVID-19. The sequenced sample was memory CD4+ T cells, cultured in vitro, obtained after recovery from COVID-19. The rearrangement links TRBV7-2 to TRBJ1-3; 8 bases are shared with TRBD1. CDR3 sequence reads: CAISRDRQRISGNTIYF. The DNA of the CDR3 is TGTGCCATTTCCCGGGACAGGCAAAGAATCTCTGGAAACACCATATATTTT.